This entry lists 11 T cell receptor beta chains sequenced from one sample in a study of blood T cell repertoires in COVID-19. Repertoires were generated with immunoSEQ multiplex PCR, while TCRdb's copy carries only in-frame clones and drops some. The data hold 240,000 or so clones, with approximately 86% observed a single time. Source material: peripheral blood. The receptors were sampled from a woman aged 65 to 85 with active or convalescent COVID-19.

The rearrangement uses TRBV27 and TRBJ1-6; D gene ambiguous. The length of the CDR3 is 16 residues. Trimming stripped 2 bases from V and 3 bases from J, with 11 bases between. The germline V gene has CDR1 MNHEY and CDR2 SMNVEV (reference sequence). The CDR3 sequence is CASSLRSGFYNSPLHF. The DNA for the CDR3 is TGTGCCAGCAGTTTAAGATCAGGATTCTATAATTCACCCCTCCACTTT.

The chain carries TRBV11-2 and TRBJ1-4; 7 nucleotides match TRBD1. The CDR3 spans 15 residues. After removal of 5 bases from V and 5 bases from J, the junction contained 8 bases not matched to a gene. Germline CDR1 reads SGHAT; CDR2 reads FQNNGV. The chain's CDR3 is CASSPQGQFNEKLFF. The CDR3 DNA follows: TGTGCCAGCAGCCCCCAGGGACAGTTCAATGAAAAACTGTTTTTT.

The V call is TRBV4-1, the J call TRBJ2-7; 13 nucleotides align to TRBD2. Germline CDR1 MGHRA, CDR2 YSYEKL. Trimming at V came to 5 bases and at J to 0 bases, leaving 4 bases not matched to a gene. The CDR3 length is 16 residues. The CDR3: CASSFRLAGGSYEQYF. DNA for the CDR3: TGCGCCAGCAGCTTCAGACTAGCGGGGGGCTCCTACGAGCAGTACTTC.

The chain combines TRBV9 with TRBJ1-6; no clear D gene. Germline lookup yields CDR1 SGDLS and CDR2 YYNGEE. CDR3 length equals 13 residues. The V end lost 5 bases, the J end lost 9 bases, and 12 bases lay between the germline ends. The CDR3 here is CASSPQEVSPLHF. In DNA form, the CDR3 reads TGTGCCAGCAGTCCCCAGGAAGTTTCACCCCTCCACTTT.

This clone was observed a single time. The chain employs TRBV6-2 or TRBV6-3 and TRBJ2-5; 8 nucleotides align to TRBD1. The junction had 10 bases not matched to a gene; V was cut back by 2 bases and J by 5 bases. The CDR3 runs 16 residues. Germline loops: CDR1 MNHEY, CDR2 SVGEGT. CDR3 residues: CASSYGGDRGMETQYF. The DNA for the CDR3 is TGTGCCAGCAGTTACGGAGGCGACAGGGGTATGGAGACCCAGTACTTC.

CDR3 residues: CASSRGAGINEQYF. The CDR3 DNA is TGCGCCAGCTCCAGGGGGGCAGGGATTAACGAGCAGTACTTC. The V and J genes are TRBV4-3 and TRBJ2-7, with D maybe TRBD1 (7 bases). The CDR3 has 14 amino acids. The V end was cut by 8 bases, the J end by 5 bases, with 19 bases between. The germline gives CDR1 LGHNA, CDR2 YSLEER.

CDR3: CASSPSGGSYNEQFF. DNA for the CDR3: TGTGCCAGCAGTCCTTCAGGGGGTTCCTACAATGAGCAGTTCTTC. The chain employs TRBV28 and TRBJ2-1, with 7 bases that match TRBD1. CDR3 size: 15 residues. V gave up 5 bases and J gave up 1 base; unmatched junction bases: 5. Germline assignment: CDR1 MDHEN and CDR2 SYDVKM. Full variable domain (rest looked up from reference TRBV28 and TRBJ2-1): DVKVTQSSRYLVKRTGEKVFLECVQDMDHENMFWYRQDPGLGLRLIYFSYDVKMKEKGDIPEGYSVSREKKERFSLILESASTNQTSMYLCASSPSGGSYNEQFFGPGTRLTVL.

This clone was seen a few times. V gene TRBV19 combines with J gene TRBJ1-1; D perhaps matches TRBD1 (6 bases). Looked up from germline, CDR1 is LNHDA and CDR2 is SQIVND (reference sequence). The CDR3 runs to 11 residues. V lost 5 bases to trimming and J lost 8 bases, with 9 bases between them. The CDR3: CASSYRVEAFF. The CDR3 DNA is TGTGCCAGTAGTTACAGGGTAGAAGCTTTCTTT. The whole variable domain, filled in from reference TRBV19 and TRBJ1-1, reads DGGITQSPKYLFRKEGQNVTLSCEQNLNHDAMYWYRQDPGQGLRLIYYSQIVNDFQKGDIAEGYSVSREKKESFPLTVTSAQKNPTAFYLCASSYRVEAFFGQGTRLTVV.

The chain uses TRBV7-7 and TRBJ2-2, with TRBD2 matching 11 bases. V lost 4 bases, J lost 5 bases, and 3 bases stayed unmatched. Germline loops: CDR1 SSHAT, CDR2 FNYEAQ (reference sequence). CDR3 size: 15 residues. In DNA, the CDR3 is TGTGCCAGCAGCTCCGGGACTAGCGGTACCGGGGAGCTGTTTTTT. This encodes CASSSGTSGTGELFF. Drawing the rest from reference TRBV7-7 and TRBJ2-2, the complete variable domain is GAGVSQSPRYKVTKRGQDVTLRCDPISSHATLYWYQQALGQGPEFLTYFNYEAQPDKSGLPSDRFSAERPEGSISTLTIQRTEQRDSAMYRCASSSGTSGTGELFFGEGSRLTVL.

The rearrangement links TRBV10-1 to TRBJ1-6, with 8 positions matching TRBD1. The CDR3 length is 14 residues. The V segment lost 5 bases and the J segment 7 bases; nucleotides outside the gene matches: 4. Germline-derived CDR1 and CDR2 are WNHNN and SYGVQD (reference sequence). Here the CDR3 DNA reads TGCGCCAGCAGTCGGGACAGGAGCAATTCACCCCTCCACTTT. It codes for CASSRDRSNSPLHF.

The chain combines TRBV19 with TRBJ1-1; possibly TRBD1 for D (5 bases). CDR3 size: 15 residues. Trimming cost V 8 bases and J 1 base, with 17 bases left between them. CDR1 and CDR2 (germline): LNHDA, SQIVND (reference sequence). CDR3 nucleotides: TGTGCCAGTTCAATAGTGGCAGGGCCGAACACTGAAGCTTTCTTT. Protein: CASSIVAGPNTEAFF.